The 24 T cell receptor beta chains listed next were all sequenced from one sample in a study of naive and memory T cell subsets. An oligonucleotide containing a UMI was ligated to the 3' end of TCR cDNA. The SP2 primer and nested alpha and beta constant region primers amplified ligated cDNA in four rounds. A single record per CDR3 protein comes from TCRdb applying MiXCR to the 5' RACE reads. The top ten clones hold more than 0.75% of a sample with 45,000 to 55,000 distinct CDR3 sequences, approximately 4.5% of them seen once. The receptors were sampled from a female donor in good health.

The table lists this clonotype with many counts. This chain joins TRBV20-1 and TRBJ2-3; 11 positions agree with TRBD2. Germline CDR1 reads DFQATT; CDR2 reads SNEGSKA (reference sequence). This CDR3 has 15 amino acids. The junction had 5 bases not matched to a gene; V was cut back by 2 bases and J by 4 bases. In DNA, the CDR3 is TGCAGTGCTAGACAACTAGCGGGAGTATCAGATACGCAGTATTTT. Translated, it gives CSARQLAGVSDTQYF.

There are many counts of this clonotype. V is TRBV5-1 and J is TRBJ2-1; 7 bases fit TRBD1. The J segment lost 2 bases and the V segment lost 3 bases, leaving 5 bases of the junction unmatched. This CDR3 has 15 amino acids. CDR1 is SGHRS, CDR2 YFSETQ, per germline. CDR3 nucleotides: TGCGCCAGCAGCTCCCAGGGACAGCCCTACAATGAGCAGTTCTTC. As protein: CASSSQGQPYNEQFF.

This clonotype was seen at least ten times. The chain links TRBV15 to TRBJ1-1; no firm D call. The V gene lost 4 bases and the J gene lost 6 bases, with 12 bases spanning the gap. The CDR3 is made up of 13 amino acids. The germline V gene encodes CDR1 LNHNV and CDR2 YYDKDF (reference sequence). The CDR3 coding sequence is TGTGCCACCAGCACCGAATGGGGTTCTGAAGCTTTCTTT. It translates to CATSTEWGSEAFF.

This clonotype was recorded at least ten times. The chain recombines TRBV12-3 or TRBV12-4 with TRBJ2-1; 14 bases fit TRBD2. This CDR3 contains 17 residues. Trimming at V came to 6 bases and at J to 7 bases, leaving 11 bases not matched to a gene. The DNA of the CDR3 is TGTGCCAGCAGGCCCCGACTAGCGGGAGGGGTATTAAATGAGCAGTTCTTC. Its translation: CASRPRLAGGVLNEQFF.

This clonotype was seen at least ten times. V usage is TRBV6-5 and J usage is TRBJ1-1; D perhaps matches TRBD1 (5 bases). Trimming shortened V by 4 bases and J by 0 bases, and 12 bases separated the two germline ends. The CDR3 contains 15 residues. Germline assignment: CDR1 MNHEY and CDR2 SVGAGI. The CDR3 spells CASSFPPGLNTEAFF. The CDR3 coding sequence is TGTGCCAGCAGTTTTCCCCCAGGGTTGAACACTGAAGCTTTCTTT.

This clonotype was counted ten times or more. This rearrangement joins TRBV12-3 or TRBV12-4 to TRBJ2-2; 9 bases fit TRBD1. Germline trimming cut 4 bases from V and 5 bases from J; bases unmatched to any gene: 5. CDR3 length equals 15 residues. Here the CDR3 reads CASSYRGQRTGELFF. The CDR3 DNA reads as TGTGCCAGCAGTTACAGGGGGCAGCGGACCGGGGAGCTGTTTTTT.

This clonotype showed up many times. The chain links TRBV5-1 to TRBJ2-7; D not resolved. V was clipped by 4 bases and J by 2 bases, with 10 bases between them. The CDR3 is 13 amino acids. The germline CDR1 and CDR2 sequences are SGHRS and YFSETQ. The CDR3 region has the DNA TGCGCCAGCAGCCTCCGGGTCCCCTACGAGCAGTACTTC. This translates into CASSLRVPYEQYF. The variable domain in full, completed from reference TRBV5-1 and TRBJ2-7, reads KAGVTQTPRYLIKTRGQQVTLSCSPISGHRSVSWYQQTPGQGLQFLFEYFSETQRNKGNFPGRFSGRQFSNSRSEMNVSTLELGDSALYLCASSLRVPYEQYFGPGTRLTVT.

This clonotype came up many times. The chain joins TRBV11-3 to TRBJ1-1; possibly TRBD1 for D (5 bases). The germline gives CDR1 SGHNT, CDR2 YENEEA. V was pared by 4 bases and J by 3 bases, with 9 bases between. The CDR3 loop spans 13 amino acids. The chain's CDR3 is CASSSMGDTEAFF. CDR3 DNA sequence: TGTGCCAGCAGCTCAATGGGGGACACTGAAGCTTTCTTT.

This clonotype was picked up one time. One base away lies a much larger clone, so this may be a sequencing read error. This rearrangement joins TRBV12-3 or TRBV12-4 to TRBJ2-3; tentative D call: TRBD2 (7 bases). The CDR3 contains 13 residues. CDR3 protein: CASSLLGGDTQCF. In DNA, the CDR3 is TGTGCCAGCAGTTTATTAGGGGGGGATACGCAGTGTTTT.

This clonotype was detected many times. V and J are TRBV4-2 and TRBJ2-7; 8 bases map to TRBD2. V shed 10 bases and J 3 bases; nucleotides not matched to a gene: 8. Per the germline V gene, CDR1 is LGHNA and CDR2 is YNFKEQ. The CDR3 length is 13 residues. The CDR3 here is CANGAGAHYEQYF. In DNA, the CDR3 is TGTGCCAACGGAGCGGGAGCCCACTACGAGCAGTACTTC.

This clonotype showed up many times. The V and J genes are TRBV7-2 and TRBJ2-3, with 8 bases fitting TRBD2. Germline trimming cut 4 bases from V and 1 base from J; bases unmatched to any gene: 7. The CDR3 length is 16 residues. Germline V gene sequence: CDR1 SGHTA, CDR2 FQGNSA. This chain's CDR3 is CASSSTGTRGTDTQYF. The DNA of the CDR3 is TGTGCCAGCAGCTCCACCGGGACTAGAGGCACAGATACGCAGTATTTT.

This clonotype was seen at least ten times. J is TRBJ2-1 and V is TRBV20-1; the D gene is possibly TRBD2 (6 bases). Trimming removed 5 bases from V and 0 bases from J, with 14 bases in between. The CDR3 runs to 15 residues. From germline, CDR1 is DFQATT and CDR2 SNEGSKA (reference sequence). CDR3 protein: CSALGGISSYNEQFF. DNA of the CDR3: TGCAGTGCTTTGGGGGGAATAAGCTCCTACAATGAGCAGTTCTTC.

This chain joins TRBV12-3 or TRBV12-4 and TRBJ2-7; D is unclear. Trimming cost V 2 bases and J 2 bases, with 13 bases left between them. The CDR3 loop spans 15 amino acids. DNA of the CDR3: TGTGCCAGCAGTTTAATACGGCGGTCAGCCTACGAGCAGTACTTC. Translation gives CASSLIRRSAYEQYF.

This clonotype has at least ten counts. The V gene is TRBV28, the J gene TRBJ2-1, with D hard to call. With 1 base removed from V and 12 bases from J, the gap between germline ends came to 13 bases. The CDR3 loop spans 13 amino acids. Germline CDR1 is MDHEN and CDR2 is SYDVKM. The CDR3 is CASSLFGSQAQFF. CDR3 sequence (DNA): TGTGCCAGCAGTTTATTCGGTTCCCAGGCGCAGTTCTTC.

This clonotype has only a few counts. V usage is TRBV19 and J usage is TRBJ2-2, with 8 bases lining up with TRBD2. The CDR3 is 16 amino acids. The V gene end was trimmed by 6 bases and the J gene end by 0 bases; junction bases not matched to a gene: 6. Germline assignment: CDR1 LNHDA and CDR2 SQIVND (reference sequence). The CDR3 region is CASRLRGAANTGELFF. DNA of the CDR3: TGTGCCAGTAGGTTGCGGGGGGCGGCGAACACCGGGGAGCTGTTTTTT.

This clonotype showed up many times. It is unclear where the CDR3 begins or ends on the DNA, so no DNA is shown, and the CDR3 is as TCRdb lists it. This chain uses TRBV7-9 with TRBJ1-4. Germline V gene lookup returns CDR1 SEHNR and CDR2 FQNEAQ (reference sequence). The CDR3 totals 18 residues, both ends included. The chain's CDR3 is CASSPAWGSGRANEKLFF.

This clonotype has at least ten counts. The chain has TRBV30 and TRBJ1-4, with TRBD1 as a possible D gene (6 bases). Trimming removed 1 base at V and 3 bases at J, with 12 bases between. The length of the CDR3 is 15 residues. Per germline, CDR1 GTSNPN and CDR2 SVGIG (reference sequence). The CDR3 region has the DNA TGTGCCTGGAGTGGGGGGCTAGGAGCTAATGAAAAACTGTTTTTT. Its translation is CAWSGGLGANEKLFF.

This clonotype has a count of ten or more. The CDR3 loop is CASSWGRLPYEQYF. CDR3 sequence (DNA): TGTGCCAGCAGTTGGGGACGACTCCCCTACGAGCAGTACTTC. V and J are TRBV12-3 or TRBV12-4 and TRBJ2-7; D may be TRBD1 or TRBD2 (5 bases each). CDR3 length: 14 amino acids. Trimming cost V 4 bases and J 2 bases, with 12 bases left between them.

This clonotype was counted many times. The rearrangement joins TRBV5-5 to TRBJ2-7; D is perhaps TRBD1 (6 bases). Germline loops: CDR1 SGHKS, CDR2 YYEKEE (reference sequence). The V gene lost 2 bases and the J gene lost 6 bases, with 9 bases spanning the gap. The CDR3 extends over 12 amino acids. As DNA, the CDR3 is TGTGCCAGCAGCTTTCAGGGGATCGAGCAGTACTTC. As protein: CASSFQGIEQYF. The variable domain in full, completed from reference TRBV5-5 and TRBJ2-7, reads DAGVTQSPTHLIKTRGQQVTLRCSPISGHKSVSWYQQVLGQGPQFIFQYYEKEERGRGNFPDRFSARQFPNYSSELNVNALLLGDSALYLCASSFQGIEQYFGPGTRLTVT.

This clonotype showed up just a few times. V and J are TRBV6-5 and TRBJ1-4, with TRBD1 matching 8 bases. CDR1 and CDR2 (germline): MNHEY, SVGAGI. The J segment lost 4 bases and the V segment lost 6 bases, leaving 7 bases of the junction unmatched. The CDR3 consists of 15 residues. DNA for the CDR3: TGTGCCAGCAGATTCAGGACAGGGAGTAATGAAAAACTGTTTTTT. This sequence encodes CASRFRTGSNEKLFF.

This clonotype was observed a few times. The V and J genes are TRBV4-3 and TRBJ2-7; no definite D call. The CDR3 totals 15 residues. Trimming shortened V by 1 base and J by 1 base, and 11 bases separated the two germline ends. Germline V gene lookup returns CDR1 LGHNA and CDR2 YSLEER. CDR3 nucleotides: TGCGCCAGCAGCCAAGGAACTGCCGTTTCCTACGAGCAGTACTTC. Translation gives CASSQGTAVSYEQYF.

The rearrangement joins TRBV7-2 to TRBJ2-2, with 7 bases fitting TRBD1. Germline V gene data show CDR1 as SGHTA and CDR2 as FQGNSA. Trimming removed 4 bases from V and 7 bases from J; junction bases left unmatched: 21. The CDR3 has 19 residues. The CDR3 DNA reads as TGTGCCAGCAGCTCTTACCCTCCCGGGACAGCCTATTTTGGCGGGGAGCTGTTTTTT. This sequence encodes CASSSYPPGTAYFGGELFF.

As concerns this clonotype: A much larger clone sits a single nucleotide away, making a read error possible. The chain is built from TRBV29-1 and TRBJ2-7, with 9 nucleotides matching TRBD1. The CDR3 has 14 residues. CDR1 is SQVTM and CDR2 is ANQGSEA in the germline V gene. CDR3 DNA sequence: TGCAGCGTCGCACCGGGACAGGGAAGCTACGATCAGTACTTC. It specifies CSVAPGQGSYDQYF.

This clonotype was observed many times. The chain joins TRBV29-1 to TRBJ2-5; D uncertain. Per the germline V gene, CDR1 is SQVTM and CDR2 is ANQGSEA. This CDR3 is built from 11 residues. Trimming removed 7 bases at V and 5 bases at J, with 11 bases between. For the CDR3, the DNA is TGCAGCGCCGGGCTAGGGGAGACCCAGTACTTC. It translates to CSAGLGETQYF. Full variable domain (outside the CDR3, taken from reference TRBV29-1 and TRBJ2-5): SAVISQKPSRDICQRGTSLTIQCQVDSQVTMMFWYRQQPGQSLTLIATANQGSEATYESGFVIDKFPISRPNLTFSTLTVSNMSPEDSSIYLCSAGLGETQYFGPGTRLLVL.